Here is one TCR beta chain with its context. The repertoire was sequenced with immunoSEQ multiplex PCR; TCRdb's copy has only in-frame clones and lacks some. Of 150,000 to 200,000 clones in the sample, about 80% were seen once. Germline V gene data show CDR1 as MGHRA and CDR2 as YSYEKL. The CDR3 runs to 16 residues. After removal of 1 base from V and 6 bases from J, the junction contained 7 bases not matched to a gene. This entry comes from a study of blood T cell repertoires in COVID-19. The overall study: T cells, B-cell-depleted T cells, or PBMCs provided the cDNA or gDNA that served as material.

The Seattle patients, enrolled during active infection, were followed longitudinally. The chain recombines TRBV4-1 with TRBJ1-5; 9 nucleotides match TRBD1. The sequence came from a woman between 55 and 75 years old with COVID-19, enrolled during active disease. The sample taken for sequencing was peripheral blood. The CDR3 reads CASSQAGTGSTQPQHF. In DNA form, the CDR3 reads TGCGCCAGCAGCCAAGCCGGGACAGGGTCCACTCAGCCCCAGCATTTT.